Below are 26 T cell receptor beta chains sequenced from a single sample in a study of T-cell reconstitution after alpha-beta-depleted transplantation in children. Molecular barcoding with unique molecular identifiers was used for the TCRbeta library. TCRdb called the PCR reads again in MiXCR, with one record for every CDR3 protein. This repertoire shows hundreds of thousands of distinct CDR3 sequences, roughly a tenth found once; its top ten account for around 2%. The specimen comprised PBMCs, sampled before TCRalphabeta/CD19-depleted stem cell transplant. The receptor set was obtained from a child under 10 years old with inherited bone marrow failure, due to receive a stem cell transplant.

In its sample, this clonotype was seen many times. This rearrangement joins TRBV5-1 to TRBJ2-3; 8 nucleotides line up with TRBD2. CDR3 length equals 16 residues. V was pared by 3 bases and J by 0 bases, with 6 bases of the junction left unmatched. Germline V gives CDR1 SGHRS, CDR2 YFSETQ. CDR3: CASSSRTSPSTDTQYF. The CDR3 bases are TGCGCCAGCAGCTCAAGGACTAGCCCTAGCACAGATACGCAGTATTTT. Variable domain in full (rest from reference TRBV5-1 and TRBJ2-3): KAGVTQTPRYLIKTRGQQVTLSCSPISGHRSVSWYQQTPGQGLQFLFEYFSETQRNKGNFPGRFSGRQFSNSRSEMNVSTLELGDSALYLCASSSRTSPSTDTQYFGPGTRLTVL.

In this sample, this clonotype turned up many times. The rearrangement uses TRBV7-2 and TRBJ2-6; the D is unclear. Per germline, CDR1 SGHTA and CDR2 FQGNSA. V lost 2 bases to trimming and J lost 0 bases, with 8 bases between them. The CDR3 length is 16 residues. The CDR3 nucleotides read TGTGCCAGCAGCTTAATAGCAAGCTCTGGGGCCAACGTCCTGACTTTC. Translated, it gives CASSLIASSGANVLTF.

This clonotype was seen ten or more times. The V call is TRBV5-1, the J call TRBJ2-1, with TRBD2 matching over 7 bases. Germline CDR1 and CDR2: SGHRS and YFSETQ. CDR3 length: 13 amino acids. Unmatched junction bases numbered 7, after V lost 8 bases and J lost 5 bases. CDR3 bases: TGCGCCAGTAGGCGGGAGTCCAACAATGAGCAGTTCTTC. It specifies CASRRESNNEQFF.

This clonotype occurred many times. V is TRBV4-3 and J is TRBJ2-2; 12 bases agree with TRBD1. The CDR3 is 16 residues long. The trim removed 0 bases at V and 7 bases at J, leaving 3 bases unmatched. Germline V gene lookup returns CDR1 LGHNA and CDR2 YSLEER. DNA for the CDR3: TGCGCCAGCAGCCAAGAGGGACAGGGGGCTTTCGGGGAGCTGTTTTTT. Translating it yields CASSQEGQGAFGELFF.

This clonotype was counted between two and nine times. The chain recombines TRBV7-6 with TRBJ2-7; D might be TRBD2 (6 bases). This CDR3 region has 14 residues. Trimming stripped 5 bases from V and 3 bases from J, with 14 bases between. CDR1 is SGHVS, CDR2 FNYEAQ, per germline. The CDR3 nucleotides are TGTGCCAGCAGCGCCGGGACGGGAGTCTACGAGCAGTACTTC. Its protein is CASSAGTGVYEQYF.

The rearrangement uses TRBV27 and TRBJ2-7; D not certain. Trimming shortened V by 5 bases and J by 3 bases, and 11 bases separated the two germline ends. CDR3 length: 13 residues. Germline CDR1 reads MNHEY; CDR2 reads SMNVEV (reference sequence). CDR3 amino acids: CASSLRGYYEQYF. The CDR3 nucleotides read TGTGCCAGCAGTCTCCGAGGTTACTACGAGCAGTACTTC.

This clonotype was recorded at least ten times. The V gene is TRBV29-1, the J gene TRBJ2-3, with 7 bases matching TRBD2. J gave up 2 bases and V 4 bases, and 12 bases lay outside the gene matches. Germline V gives CDR1 SQVTM, CDR2 ANQGSEA. The CDR3 contains 16 residues. The CDR3 here is CSVVGGTMGNTDTQYF. DNA for the CDR3: TGCAGCGTTGTCGGCGGGACTATGGGGAACACAGATACGCAGTATTTT.

In this sample, this clonotype turned up many times. The J gene is TRBJ1-1, the V gene TRBV25-1; possibly TRBD1 for D (5 bases). The CDR3 runs to 14 residues. Germline lookup yields CDR1 MGHDK and CDR2 SYGVNS. V lost 2 bases to trimming and J lost 4 bases, with 11 bases between them. The CDR3 DNA follows: TGTGCCAGCAGTGAAGCTGGAGGGGTCACTGAAGCTTTCTTT. Translation: CASSEAGGVTEAFF.

The genes are TRBV11-2 and TRBJ2-2; TRBD1 matches 9 bases. Germline values: CDR1 SGHAT, CDR2 FQNNGV. CDR3 length: 15 amino acids. Germline trimming cut 6 bases from V and 5 bases from J; bases unmatched to any gene: 7. CDR3 coding DNA: TGTGCCAGCAGGCGCCGGGGACAGGGTACCGGGGAGCTGTTTTTT. Protein product: CASRRRGQGTGELFF. Filled out from reference TRBV11-2 and TRBJ2-2, the complete variable domain reads EAGVAQSPRYKIIEKRQSVAFWCNPISGHATLYWYQQILGQGPKLLIQFQNNGVVDDSQLPKDRFSAERLKGVDSTLKIQPAKLEDSAVYLCASRRRGQGTGELFFGEGSRLTVL.

Regarding this clonotype: It may be a read error: a sequence one base away is much more abundant. The chain has TRBV29-1 and TRBJ1-1; weak D call: TRBD1 (6 bases). The CDR3 length is 13 residues. CDR1 is SQVTM, CDR2 ANQGSEA, per germline. V was trimmed by 6 bases and J by 1 base, leaving 12 bases between them. The CDR3 is CSVIRTANTEAFF. CDR3 bases: TGCAGCGTGATACGGACAGCGAACACTGAAGCTTTCTTT.

The rearrangement joins TRBV28 to TRBJ2-5, with 8 nucleotides matching TRBD1. CDR1 is MDHEN, CDR2 SYDVKM, per germline. This CDR3 spans 19 amino acids. V lost 7 bases, J lost 1 base, and 20 bases stayed unmatched. CDR3 amino acids: CASIQTGDVIRGGQETQYF. For the CDR3, the DNA is TGTGCCAGCATACAGACAGGGGACGTCATCAGGGGAGGCCAAGAGACCCAGTACTTC.

At least ten counts were recorded for this clonotype. The gene calls are TRBV4-3 and TRBJ2-4; 11 nucleotides agree with TRBD1. The CDR3 totals 18 residues. Per germline, CDR1 LGHNA and CDR2 YSLEER. V gave up 2 bases and J gave up 0 bases; unmatched junction bases: 6. In DNA, the CDR3 is TGCGCCAGCAGCCAATCCCGGGACAGGGGGTTAGCCAAAAACATTCAGTACTTC. Its protein product is CASSQSRDRGLAKNIQYF.

This clonotype was recorded at least ten times. The chain links TRBV11-2 to TRBJ2-2, with D tentatively TRBD2 (5 bases). CDR1 and CDR2 (germline): SGHAT, FQNNGV. The CDR3 runs to 16 residues. V dropped 3 bases and J dropped 3 bases, with 14 bases sitting between them. CDR3 coding DNA: TGTGCCAGCAGCTTCCTGAAGGGAGAGGACACCGGGGAGCTGTTTTTT. It translates to CASSFLKGEDTGELFF.

This clonotype showed up many times. This chain links TRBV5-1 with TRBJ2-7; tentative D call: TRBD1 (6 bases). The CDR3 is made up of 13 amino acids. Germline assignment: CDR1 SGHRS and CDR2 YFSETQ. Trimming left V 2 bases short and J 3 bases short, with 9 bases between. The CDR3, as DNA: TGCGCCAGCAGCTTTAAACAGGGCTACGAGCAGTACTTC. This encodes CASSFKQGYEQYF.

The table lists this clonotype with many counts. The V gene is TRBV19, the J gene TRBJ1-1; no clear D. V was clipped by 10 bases and J by 5 bases, with 14 bases between them. The CDR3 covers 12 residues. Germline values: CDR1 LNHDA, CDR2 SQIVND (reference sequence). CDR3 in DNA: TGTGCCACCAGACAAGGAGGGACTGAAGCTTTCTTT. Its protein product is CATRQGGTEAFF.

This clonotype was counted a few times. The chain is built from TRBV5-6 and TRBJ2-7, with a possible D match to TRBD1 (6 bases). Germline values: CDR1 SGHDT, CDR2 YYEEEE. The CDR3 is made up of 13 amino acids. Trimming removed 0 bases at V and 6 bases at J, with 10 bases between. Here the CDR3 DNA reads TGTGCCAGCAGCTTGGCGGGACACCGCGAGCAGTACTTC. Its protein is CASSLAGHREQYF.

The chain has TRBV4-2 and TRBJ1-5; D is unresolved. This CDR3 has 13 amino acids. Trimming removed 4 bases from V and 5 bases from J, with 9 bases in between. Germline V gives CDR1 LGHNA, CDR2 YNFKEQ. In DNA, the CDR3 is TGTGCCAGCAGCCGTGGTTTGGATCAGCCCCAGCATTTT. The encoded protein is CASSRGLDQPQHF.

This clonotype was counted ten times or more. The chain joins TRBV20-1 to TRBJ2-7; D uncertain. Germline CDR1 reads DFQATT; CDR2 reads SNEGSKA (reference sequence). This CDR3 is built from 13 residues. Deletions cut 3 bases from V and 3 bases from J, with 12 bases between. CDR3 sequence reads: CSASRRGDYEQYF. The CDR3 DNA follows: TGCAGTGCTAGCCGTAGAGGAGACTACGAGCAGTACTTC.

This clonotype occurred many times. The genes are TRBV27 and TRBJ1-1; 8 nucleotides match TRBD1. Trimming removed 4 bases from V and 10 bases from J; junction bases left unmatched: 17. Germline lookup yields CDR1 MNHEY and CDR2 SMNVEV (reference sequence). This CDR3 spans 16 amino acids. For the CDR3, the DNA is TGTGCCAGCAGTTCCCTATCGACAGGGGCCCCCCTGATAGCTTTCTTT. Translating gives CASSSLSTGAPLIAFF.

V is TRBV4-1 and J is TRBJ2-2; either TRBD1 or TRBD2 may fit D (5 bases each). The CDR3 is made up of 17 amino acids. Germline V gene sequence: CDR1 MGHRA, CDR2 YSYEKL. V was shortened by 4 bases and J by 0 bases, with 15 bases between the two germline ends. This CDR3 reads CASSPTPGTTNTGELFF. In nucleotides, the CDR3 is TGCGCCAGCAGCCCAACTCCCGGGACCACGAACACCGGGGAGCTGTTTTTT.

This clonotype was recorded many times. The V gene is TRBV27, the J gene TRBJ2-7; D remains unclear. CDR1 is MNHEY, CDR2 SMNVEV, per germline (reference sequence). The V and J ends lost 5 bases and 2 bases respectively, with 10 bases between them. This CDR3 is built from 13 residues. The chain's CDR3 is CASSPLTAYEQYF. The DNA for the CDR3 is TGTGCCAGCAGTCCCCTAACAGCCTACGAGCAGTACTTC.

This clonotype was seen repeatedly, ten times or more. The chain combines TRBV27 with TRBJ2-7; D perhaps matches TRBD1 (6 bases). Between the trimmed V and J ends, which lost 3 bases and 4 bases, there was a span of 28 bases. CDR1 MNHEY and CDR2 SMNVEV come from the germline V gene (reference sequence). This CDR3 has 19 amino acids. The DNA for the CDR3 is TGTGCCAGCAGTTTCTGGTCTCGGGCAGGGGCCCAGCACCATTACGAGCAGTACTTC. Its protein product is CASSFWSRAGAQHHYEQYF.

Only a few counts were recorded for this clonotype. The chain links TRBV29-1 to TRBJ2-7; TRBD1 matches at 9 bases. After removal of 4 bases from V and 1 base from J, the junction contained 5 bases not matched to a gene. The CDR3 loop spans 14 amino acids. From germline, CDR1 is SQVTM and CDR2 ANQGSEA. DNA of the CDR3: TGCAGCGTTGTGACAGGGGGGCCATCCTACGAGCAGTACTTC. This encodes CSVVTGGPSYEQYF.

This clonotype has ten or more counts. The chain couples TRBV29-1 to TRBJ2-1, with 7 bases identical to TRBD2. V trimming: 7 bases; J trimming: 2 bases; junction bases outside the gene matches: 8. The CDR3 covers 14 residues. Germline assignment: CDR1 SQVTM and CDR2 ANQGSEA. CDR3 nucleotide sequence: TGCAGCGCATCCCAGACTAGCACCTACAATGAGCAGTTCTTC. Amino acids: CSASQTSTYNEQFF.

This clonotype has a count of ten or more. The V and J genes are TRBV4-3 and TRBJ2-1; D is unclear. V lost 4 bases and J 0 bases, leaving 13 bases between the germline ends. The CDR3 has 16 amino acids. Looked up from germline, CDR1 is LGHNA and CDR2 is YSLEER. CDR3 in amino acids: CASSPRWIGSYNEQFF. In DNA, the CDR3 is TGCGCCAGCAGCCCTCGTTGGATCGGCTCCTACAATGAGCAGTTCTTC.

This clonotype was seen repeatedly, ten times or more. V usage is TRBV3-1 and J usage is TRBJ2-1; D ambiguous. The germline V and J ends were trimmed by 3 bases and 0 bases, with 9 bases remaining between them. The CDR3 totals 15 residues. Per germline, CDR1 LGHDT and CDR2 YNNKEL (reference sequence). The CDR3 protein is CASSQSFSSYNEQFF. The CDR3 DNA reads as TGTGCCAGCAGCCAGTCCTTTAGCTCCTACAATGAGCAGTTCTTC.